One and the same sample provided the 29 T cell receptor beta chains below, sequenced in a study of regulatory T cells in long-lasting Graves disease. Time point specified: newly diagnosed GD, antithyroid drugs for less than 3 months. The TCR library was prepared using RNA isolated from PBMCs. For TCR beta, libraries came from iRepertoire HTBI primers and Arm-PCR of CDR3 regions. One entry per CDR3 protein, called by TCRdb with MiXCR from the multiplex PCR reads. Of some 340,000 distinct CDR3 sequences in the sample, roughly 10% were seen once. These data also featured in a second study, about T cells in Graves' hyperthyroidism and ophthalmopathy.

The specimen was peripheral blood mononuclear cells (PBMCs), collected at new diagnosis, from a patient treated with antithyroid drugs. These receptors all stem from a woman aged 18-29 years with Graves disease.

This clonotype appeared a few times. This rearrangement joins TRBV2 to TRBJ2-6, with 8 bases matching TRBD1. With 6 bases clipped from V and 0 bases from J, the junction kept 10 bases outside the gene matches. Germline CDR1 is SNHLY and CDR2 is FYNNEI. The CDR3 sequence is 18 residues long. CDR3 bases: TGTGCCAGCAGCCAACACGGGACAGGCTCCTCTGGGGCCAACGTCCTGACTTTC. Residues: CASSQHGTGSSGANVLTF.

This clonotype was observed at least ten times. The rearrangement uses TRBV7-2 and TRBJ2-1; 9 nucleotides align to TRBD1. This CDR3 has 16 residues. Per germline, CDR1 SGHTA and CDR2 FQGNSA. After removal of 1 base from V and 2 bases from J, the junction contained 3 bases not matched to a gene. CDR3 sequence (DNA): TGTGCCAGCAGCTTAGGGACAGGGGCCGCCTACAATGAGCAGTTCTTC. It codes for CASSLGTGAAYNEQFF.

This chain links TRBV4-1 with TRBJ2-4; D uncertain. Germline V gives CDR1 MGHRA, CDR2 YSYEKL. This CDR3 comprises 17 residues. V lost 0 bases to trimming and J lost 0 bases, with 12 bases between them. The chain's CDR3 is CASSQDPRALAKNIQYF. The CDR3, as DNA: TGCGCCAGCAGCCAAGATCCGCGAGCCTTAGCCAAAAACATTCAGTACTTC.

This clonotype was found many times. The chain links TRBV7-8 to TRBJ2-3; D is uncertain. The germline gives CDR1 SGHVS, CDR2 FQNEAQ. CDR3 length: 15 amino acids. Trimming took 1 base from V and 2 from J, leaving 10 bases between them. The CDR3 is CASSLDLPYTDTQYF. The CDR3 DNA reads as TGTGCCAGCAGCTTAGATTTACCCTACACAGATACGCAGTATTTT.

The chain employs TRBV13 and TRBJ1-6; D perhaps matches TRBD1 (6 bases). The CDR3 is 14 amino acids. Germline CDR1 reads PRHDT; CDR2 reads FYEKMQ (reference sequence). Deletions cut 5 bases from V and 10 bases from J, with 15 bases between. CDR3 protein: CASSHRAAESPLHF. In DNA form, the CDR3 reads TGTGCCAGCAGCCACAGGGCCGCTGAATCACCCCTCCACTTT.

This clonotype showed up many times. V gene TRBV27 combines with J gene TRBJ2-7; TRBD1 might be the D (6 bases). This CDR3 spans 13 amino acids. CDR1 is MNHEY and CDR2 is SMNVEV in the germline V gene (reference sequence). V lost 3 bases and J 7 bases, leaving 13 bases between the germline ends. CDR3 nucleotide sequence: TGTGCCAGCAGTTTGGGGGCTTCCGAGGAGCAGTACTTC. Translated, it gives CASSLGASEEQYF.

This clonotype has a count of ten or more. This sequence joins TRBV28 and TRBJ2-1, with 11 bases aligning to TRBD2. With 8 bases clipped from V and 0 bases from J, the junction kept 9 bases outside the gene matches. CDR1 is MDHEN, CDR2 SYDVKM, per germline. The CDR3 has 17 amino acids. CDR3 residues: CASAGTSGLGSYNEQFF. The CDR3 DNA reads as TGTGCCAGCGCCGGGACTAGCGGTCTTGGCTCCTACAATGAGCAGTTCTTC.

CDR3 bases: TGCGCCAGCAGCCAAGAGGGGGCACTGGTTAATCAGCCCCAGCATTTT. Its translation is CASSQEGALVNQPQHF. This chain uses TRBV4-1 with TRBJ1-5; the D gene is possibly TRBD1 (6 bases). CDR3 size: 16 residues. Trimming pared 0 bases from V and 4 bases from J, leaving 13 bases between. Germline loops: CDR1 MGHRA, CDR2 YSYEKL.

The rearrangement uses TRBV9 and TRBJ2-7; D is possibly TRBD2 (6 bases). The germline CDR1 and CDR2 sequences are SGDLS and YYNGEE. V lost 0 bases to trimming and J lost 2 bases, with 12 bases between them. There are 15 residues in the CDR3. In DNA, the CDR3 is TGTGCCAGCAGCGTAGGCCTAGCGAGTACCTACGAGCAGTACTTC. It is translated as CASSVGLASTYEQYF.

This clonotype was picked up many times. CDR3 sequence: CASSLSGTGGNTEAFF. CDR3 nucleotides: TGTGCCAGCAGTTTATCCGGGACAGGGGGGAACACTGAAGCTTTCTTT. The chain recombines TRBV27 with TRBJ1-1, with TRBD1 matching 11 bases. Germline V gene sequence: CDR1 MNHEY, CDR2 SMNVEV (reference sequence). There are 16 residues in the CDR3. V gave up 0 bases and J gave up 1 base; unmatched junction bases: 1.

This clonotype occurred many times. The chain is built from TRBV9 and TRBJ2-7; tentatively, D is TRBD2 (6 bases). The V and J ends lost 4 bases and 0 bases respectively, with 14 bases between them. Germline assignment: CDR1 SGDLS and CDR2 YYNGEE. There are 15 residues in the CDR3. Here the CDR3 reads CASSPGGTASYEQYF. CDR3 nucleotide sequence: TGTGCCAGCAGCCCGGGCGGGACCGCCTCCTACGAGCAGTACTTC.

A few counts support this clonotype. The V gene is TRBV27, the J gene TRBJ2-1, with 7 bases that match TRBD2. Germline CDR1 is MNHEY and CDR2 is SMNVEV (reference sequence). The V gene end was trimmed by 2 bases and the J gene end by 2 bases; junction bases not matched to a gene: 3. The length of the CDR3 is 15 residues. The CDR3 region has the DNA TGTGCCAGCAGTTTAGCGGGAGTAGCCTACAATGAGCAGTTCTTC. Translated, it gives CASSLAGVAYNEQFF.

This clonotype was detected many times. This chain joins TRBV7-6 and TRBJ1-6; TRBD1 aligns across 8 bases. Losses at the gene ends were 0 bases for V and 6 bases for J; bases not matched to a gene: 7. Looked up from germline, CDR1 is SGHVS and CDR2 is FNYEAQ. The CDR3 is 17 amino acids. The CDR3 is CASSLAGGQGFNSPLHF. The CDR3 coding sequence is TGTGCCAGCAGCTTAGCCGGAGGACAGGGATTTAATTCACCCCTCCACTTT.

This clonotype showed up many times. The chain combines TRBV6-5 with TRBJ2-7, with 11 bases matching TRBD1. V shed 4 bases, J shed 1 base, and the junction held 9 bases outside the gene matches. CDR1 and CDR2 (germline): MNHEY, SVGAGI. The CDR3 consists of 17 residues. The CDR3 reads CASSFTAGTGGSYEQYF. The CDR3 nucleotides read TGTGCCAGCAGTTTTACTGCCGGGACAGGGGGTTCCTACGAGCAGTACTTC.

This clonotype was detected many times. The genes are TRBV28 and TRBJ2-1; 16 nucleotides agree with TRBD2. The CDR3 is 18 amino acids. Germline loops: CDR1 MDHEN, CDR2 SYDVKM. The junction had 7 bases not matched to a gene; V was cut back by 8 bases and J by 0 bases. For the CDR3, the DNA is TGTGCCAGCTCAAGGGGACTAGCGGGAGGGCTCTCCTACAATGAGCAGTTCTTC. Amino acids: CASSRGLAGGLSYNEQFF.

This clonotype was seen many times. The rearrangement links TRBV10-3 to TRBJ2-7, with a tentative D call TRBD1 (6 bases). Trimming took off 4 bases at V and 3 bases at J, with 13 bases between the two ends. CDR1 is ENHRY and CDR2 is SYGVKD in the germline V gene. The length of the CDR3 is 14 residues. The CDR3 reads CAISVGQGRYEQYF. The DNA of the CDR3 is TGTGCCATCAGTGTAGGGCAGGGGCGCTACGAGCAGTACTTC.

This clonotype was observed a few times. CDR3 nucleotide sequence: TGTGCCAGCAAAGGCCCTTTTGGTTTCTCCACAAACGGTGAGCAGTTCTTC. As protein: CASKGPFGFSTNGEQFF. This sequence joins TRBV2 and TRBJ2-1; D ambiguous. The V end lost 7 bases, the J end lost 9 bases, and 28 bases lay between the germline ends. The CDR3 is 17 residues long. CDR1 SNHLY and CDR2 FYNNEI come from the germline V gene.

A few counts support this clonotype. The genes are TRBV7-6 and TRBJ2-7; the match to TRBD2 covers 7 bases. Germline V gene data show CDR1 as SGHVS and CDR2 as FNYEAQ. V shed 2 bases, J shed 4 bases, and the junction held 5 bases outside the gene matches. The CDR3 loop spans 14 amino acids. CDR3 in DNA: TGTGCCAGCAGCTTACAGGGAGGGGTATACGAGCAGTACTTC. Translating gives CASSLQGGVYEQYF. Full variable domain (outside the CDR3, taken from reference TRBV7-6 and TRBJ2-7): GAGVSQSPRYKVTKRGQDVALRCDPISGHVSLYWYRQALGQGPEFLTYFNYEAQQDKSGLPNDRFSAERPEGSISTLTIQRTEQRDSAMYRCASSLQGGVYEQYFGPGTRLTVT.

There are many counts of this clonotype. Here the CDR3 DNA reads TGTGCCAGCAGGAGACACTCGGACGGCGTTCTGTTTTTT. Protein sequence: CASRRHSDGVLFF. V gene TRBV27 combines with J gene TRBJ2-2; D is unresolved. CDR1 and CDR2 (germline): MNHEY, SMNVEV (reference sequence). Trimming left V 6 bases short and J 14 bases short, with 19 bases between. The CDR3 has 13 amino acids.

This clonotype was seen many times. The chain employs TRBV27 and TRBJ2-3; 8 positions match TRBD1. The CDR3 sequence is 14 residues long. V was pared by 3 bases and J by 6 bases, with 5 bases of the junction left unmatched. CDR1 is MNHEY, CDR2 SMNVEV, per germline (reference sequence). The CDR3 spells CASSLGGQVDTQYF. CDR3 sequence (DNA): TGTGCCAGCAGTTTGGGGGGACAGGTTGATACGCAGTATTTT.

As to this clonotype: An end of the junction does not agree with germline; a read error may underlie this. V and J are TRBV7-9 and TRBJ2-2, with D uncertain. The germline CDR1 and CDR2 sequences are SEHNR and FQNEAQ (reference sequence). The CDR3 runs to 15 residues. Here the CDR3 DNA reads TGTACCAGCAGCTTACCGACCATTAACACCGGGGAGCTGTTTTTT. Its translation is CTSSLPTINTGELFF.

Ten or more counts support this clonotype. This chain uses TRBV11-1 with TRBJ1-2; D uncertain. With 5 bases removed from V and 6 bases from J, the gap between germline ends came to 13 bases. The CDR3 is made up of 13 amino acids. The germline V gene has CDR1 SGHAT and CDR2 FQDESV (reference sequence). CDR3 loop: CASSRTAMDGYTF. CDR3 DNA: TGTGCCAGCAGCCGCACCGCCATGGATGGCTACACCTTC.

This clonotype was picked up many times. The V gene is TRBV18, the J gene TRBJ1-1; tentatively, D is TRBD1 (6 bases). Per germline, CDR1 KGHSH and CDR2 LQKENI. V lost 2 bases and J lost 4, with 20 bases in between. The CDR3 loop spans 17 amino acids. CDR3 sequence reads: CASSPYAGGRSVTEAFF. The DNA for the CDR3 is TGTGCCAGCTCACCATATGCGGGGGGGCGAAGTGTCACTGAAGCTTTCTTT.

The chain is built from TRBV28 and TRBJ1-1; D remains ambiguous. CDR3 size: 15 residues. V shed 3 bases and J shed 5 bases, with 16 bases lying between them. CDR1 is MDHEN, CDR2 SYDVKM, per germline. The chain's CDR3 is CASSFGHSQRTEAFF. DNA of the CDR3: TGTGCCAGCAGTTTTGGCCACTCGCAGAGGACTGAAGCTTTCTTT.

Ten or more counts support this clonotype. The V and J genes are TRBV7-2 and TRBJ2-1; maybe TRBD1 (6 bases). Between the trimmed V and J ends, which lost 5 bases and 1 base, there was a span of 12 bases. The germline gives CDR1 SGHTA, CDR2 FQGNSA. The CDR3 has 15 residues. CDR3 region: CASSGGLGSYNEQFF. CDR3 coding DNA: TGTGCCAGCAGCGGGGGCTTGGGGTCCTACAATGAGCAGTTCTTC.

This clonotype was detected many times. CDR3 amino acids: CASSYFQETQYF. The CDR3 region has the DNA TGTGCCAGCAGCTACTTCCAGGAGACCCAGTACTTC. The chain uses TRBV12-3 or TRBV12-4 and TRBJ2-5; D uncertain. Trimming cost V 6 bases and J 5 bases, with 10 bases left between them. The CDR3 contains 12 residues.

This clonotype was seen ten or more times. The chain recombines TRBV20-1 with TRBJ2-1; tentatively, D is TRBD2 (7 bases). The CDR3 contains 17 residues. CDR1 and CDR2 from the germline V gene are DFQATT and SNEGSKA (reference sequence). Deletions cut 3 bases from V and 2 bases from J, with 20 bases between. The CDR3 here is CSASKPTGGPTYNEQFF. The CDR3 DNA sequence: TGCAGTGCTAGTAAGCCGACGGGGGGCCCAACCTACAATGAGCAGTTCTTC.

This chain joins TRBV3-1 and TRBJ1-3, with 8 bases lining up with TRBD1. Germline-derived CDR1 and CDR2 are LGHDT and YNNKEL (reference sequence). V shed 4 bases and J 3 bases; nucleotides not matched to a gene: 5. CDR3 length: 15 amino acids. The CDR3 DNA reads TGTGCCAGCAGCCGGACAGGGTATCTTGGAAACACCATATATTTT. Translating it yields CASSRTGYLGNTIYF.

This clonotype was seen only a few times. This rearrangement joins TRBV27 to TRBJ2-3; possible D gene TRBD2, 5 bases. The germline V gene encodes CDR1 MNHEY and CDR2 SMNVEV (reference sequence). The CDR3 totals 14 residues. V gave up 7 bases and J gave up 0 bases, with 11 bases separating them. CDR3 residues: CASNLASSTDTQYF. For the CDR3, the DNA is TGTGCCAGCAACTTAGCGTCTAGCACAGATACGCAGTATTTT.